The T cell receptor beta chain described here comes from a study of blood T cell repertoires in COVID-19. Only in-frame clones appear in the TCRdb table, and some are missing; sequencing was by immunoSEQ multiplex PCR. The sample has nearly 110,000 clones; more than 70% are singletons. Germline V lookup: CDR1 SGHAT, CDR2 FQNNGV. Trimming took 5 bases from V and 4 from J; bases not matched to a gene: 6. This CDR3 is 15 amino acids long. The sequenced sample was peripheral blood. The origin of this receptor is a man aged 50 to 60 with active or convalescent COVID-19. The V call is TRBV11-2, the J call TRBJ1-5; 9 bases align to TRBD1. The CDR3 reads CASSQTGTGNQPQHF. The CDR3 nucleotides read TGTGCCAGCAGCCAGACAGGGACAGGGAATCAGCCCCAGCATTTT.